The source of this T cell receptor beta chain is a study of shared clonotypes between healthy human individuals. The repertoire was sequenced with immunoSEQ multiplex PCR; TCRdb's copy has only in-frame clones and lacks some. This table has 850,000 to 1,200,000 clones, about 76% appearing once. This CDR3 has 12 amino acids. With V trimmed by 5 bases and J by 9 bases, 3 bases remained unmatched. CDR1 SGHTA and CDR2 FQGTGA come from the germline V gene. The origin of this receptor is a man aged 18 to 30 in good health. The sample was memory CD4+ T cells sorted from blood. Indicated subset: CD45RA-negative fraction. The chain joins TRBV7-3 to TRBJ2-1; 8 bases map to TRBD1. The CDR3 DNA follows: TGTGCCAGCAGCAGCCAGGGGGCTGAGCAGTTCTTC. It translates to CASSSQGAEQFF.